The clone carrying this T cell receptor beta chain was seen only a few times. The second PCR ran roughly 6 to 11 cycles with a sample-barcoded 5' primer and J-beta primers. From the 5' RACE reads, TCRdb called clonotypes with MiXCR, one entry per CDR3 protein. Counted here are around 700,000 distinct CDR3 sequences, roughly 25% occurring once; the ten biggest clones make up 9.4%. The data derive from a study of blood T cells in healthy people across ages. V shed 0 bases and J shed 3 bases, with 12 bases lying between them. CDR3 size: 14 residues. Germline V gives CDR1 DFQATT, CDR2 SNEGSKA (reference sequence). The same data also contributed to another study, on T cells of mothers and their children.

The source is a boy younger than 18 in good health. Sequenced: blood. The chain joins TRBV20-1 to TRBJ2-7, with D uncertain. CDR3 DNA sequence: TGCAGTGCTAGAGATCGGCGGCCTGTCTACGAGCAGTACTTC. Its translation is CSARDRRPVYEQYF.